In its sample, the clone carrying this TCR beta chain was seen many times. The V gene's germline CDR1 is SGHNT and CDR2 YYREEE (reference sequence). The CDR3 consists of 15 residues. V lost 3 bases to trimming and J lost 5 bases, with 17 bases between them. TCRdb reprocessed the 5' RACE reads via MiXCR and lists one record per CDR3 protein. This sample has fewer than 30,000 distinct CDR3 sequences, with less than 5% found just once. The source of the sample is a study of early T cells in non-severe SARS-CoV-2 infection. Sequenced input: whole blood. The sequence was obtained from an adult who was a healthcare worker with PCR-confirmed SARS-CoV-2 infection or an uninfected control (not recorded which). V is TRBV5-4 and J is TRBJ1-1; possible D gene TRBD1, 6 bases. The CDR3: CASSSTKQGRTEAFF. CDR3 DNA sequence: TGTGCCAGCAGCTCCACCAAACAGGGTAGAACTGAAGCTTTCTTT.